This entry describes one T cell receptor (beta chain). Its specificity is unknown. The sample is drawn from a study of tumor-infiltrating lymphocytes in localized non-small cell lung cancer. Whole-study context: Each patient gave resected tumor and non-adjacent uninvolved lung tissue.

The CDR3 length is 15 residues. V was pared by 0 bases and J by 3 bases, with 10 bases between. Germline CDR1 reads MGHRA; CDR2 reads YSYEKL. General study points: Only some patients had TCR sequencing, depending on available tissue.

Sequenced by immunoSEQ multiplex PCR; TCRdb stores in-frame clones only, minus some. The table lists just under 30,000 clones, roughly 88% of them singletons. The clonotype comes from a human donor with non-small cell lung cancer. The sample comprised lung tumor tissue. The chain uses TRBV4-1 and TRBJ2-3; D is uncertain. This chain's CDR3 is CASSQDVGFTDTQYF. The CDR3 DNA is TGCGCCAGCAGCCAAGATGTAGGGTTTACAGATACGCAGTATTTT.